Listed here are 22 T cell receptor beta chains from one sample, sequenced in a study of blood T cell repertoires in COVID-19. The protocol was immunoSEQ multiplex PCR, while the TCRdb copy is restricted to in-frame clones and leaves out a portion. The sample shows fewer than 150,000 clones, around 86% of them seen only once. Sequenced sample: PBMCs or T cells enriched from blood (not recorded which). The receptor source for this set is a young man who had recovered from COVID-19.

This clone was observed a few times. The chain employs TRBV6-5 and TRBJ1-1; tentatively, D is TRBD1 (5 bases). V was pared by 7 bases and J by 4 bases, with 10 bases between. CDR3 size: 12 residues. Germline values: CDR1 MNHEY, CDR2 SVGAGI. CDR3 nucleotide sequence: TGTGCCAGCATTTGGAGGGGCACTGAAGCTTTCTTT. It yields the protein CASIWRGTEAFF.

This rearrangement joins TRBV3-1 (or the pseudogene TRBV3-2) to TRBJ2-5; tentative D call: TRBD2 (6 bases). Per the germline V gene, CDR1 is LGHDT and CDR2 is YNNKEL (reference sequence). The V and J ends lost 1 base and 5 bases respectively, with 11 bases between them. This CDR3 region has 14 residues. The CDR3 sequence: CASSQGFSGETQYF. As DNA, the CDR3 is TGTGCCAGCAGCCAAGGGTTTAGCGGCGAGACCCAGTACTTC.

The gene calls are TRBV9 and TRBJ1-1, with D unresolved. Germline assignment: CDR1 SGDLS and CDR2 YYNGEE. Trimming cost V 0 bases and J 5 bases, with 11 bases left between them. The CDR3 totals 14 residues. The CDR3 DNA sequence: TGTGCCAGCAGCGTAGATCCGGGAGAGACTGAAGCTTTCTTT. Protein product: CASSVDPGETEAFF.

The chain has TRBV19 and TRBJ1-5, with D possibly TRBD1 on 5 matching bases. This CDR3 has 15 amino acids. CDR1 and CDR2 from the germline V gene are LNHDA and SQIVND (reference sequence). V lost 1 base to trimming and J lost 7 bases, with 14 bases between them. The CDR3 DNA sequence: TGTGCCAGTAGTATAGGTCAGTTTCAGGGCCAGCCCCAGCATTTT. Protein sequence: CASSIGQFQGQPQHF.

The count of this clone is one. This chain links TRBV19 with TRBJ2-7, with 14 nucleotides matching TRBD2. CDR1 and CDR2 from the germline V gene are LNHDA and SQIVND (reference sequence). This CDR3 has 15 amino acids. Trimming took 5 bases from V and 6 from J; bases not matched to a gene: 6. CDR3 in amino acids: CASSVGLAGGPEQYF. In DNA form, the CDR3 reads TGTGCCAGTAGTGTCGGACTAGCGGGAGGCCCCGAGCAGTACTTC.

The chain employs TRBV5-5 and TRBJ2-7; 8 bases are a match to TRBD2. This CDR3 is built from 15 residues. The V gene end was trimmed by 1 base and the J gene end by 4 bases; junction bases not matched to a gene: 7. CDR1 is SGHKS, CDR2 YYEKEE, per germline (reference sequence). CDR3 loop: CASSLISGGTYEQYF. The CDR3 bases are TGTGCCAGCAGCTTGATAAGCGGGGGCACGTACGAGCAGTACTTC.

This clone was picked up one time. The chain couples TRBV15 to TRBJ2-2; D is perhaps TRBD2 (6 bases). The germline V gene encodes CDR1 LNHNV and CDR2 YYDKDF (reference sequence). The V end lost 0 bases, the J end lost 0 bases, and 11 bases lay between the germline ends. The CDR3 sequence is 17 residues long. The CDR3 spells CATSRDFLATNTGELFF. CDR3 sequence (DNA): TGTGCCACCAGCAGAGATTTTCTAGCGACGAACACCGGGGAGCTGTTTTTT.

The chain combines TRBV5-4 with TRBJ1-2; TRBD1 matches 7 bases. The CDR3 contains 16 residues. V trimming: 0 bases; J trimming: 7 bases; junction bases outside the gene matches: 12. Germline CDR1 is SGHNT and CDR2 is YYREEE (reference sequence). The DNA of the CDR3 is TGTGCCAGCAGCTTGGGACAGGGTGGGGGTATGGGTGGCTACACCTTC. It yields the protein CASSLGQGGGMGGYTF.

The table lists this clone with a count of one. The chain combines TRBV20-1 with TRBJ2-5, with unresolved D. This CDR3 is 11 amino acids long. CDR1 is DFQATT and CDR2 is SNEGSKA in the germline V gene (reference sequence). V lost 0 bases, J lost 7 bases, and 6 bases lay in between. CDR3 nucleotide sequence: TGCAGTGCTAGAGATCAGGTGACCCAGTACTTC. It encodes CSARDQVTQYF.

This clone has a handful of counts. This chain connects TRBV19 to TRBJ2-3, with 12 bases lining up with TRBD1. This CDR3 has 14 residues. V was clipped by 8 bases and J by 1 base; unmatched bases: 1. CDR1 and CDR2 (germline): LNHDA, SQIVND (reference sequence). CDR3 DNA sequence: TGTGCCAGTCGGGACAGGGGGCGCACAGATACGCAGTATTTT. Amino acid sequence: CASRDRGRTDTQYF.

This sequence joins TRBV19 and TRBJ2-1; 7 bases are shared with TRBD2. The CDR3 spans 13 residues. CDR1 and CDR2 from the germline V gene are LNHDA and SQIVND (reference sequence). V was pared by 5 bases and J by 6 bases, with 4 bases of the junction left unmatched. CDR3: CASSGASGNEQFF. As DNA, the CDR3 is TGTGCCAGTAGTGGGGCTAGCGGCAATGAGCAGTTCTTC.

The CDR3 nucleotides are TGTGCCATCAGGCAGGATTCTAACTATGGCTACACCTTC. It encodes CAIRQDSNYGYTF. The chain combines TRBV10-3 with TRBJ1-2, with no clear D. The CDR3 consists of 13 residues. Germline-derived CDR1 and CDR2 are ENHRY and SYGVKD. V gave up 6 bases and J gave up 0 bases, with 8 bases separating them.

The chain has TRBV5-1 and TRBJ1-1; maybe TRBD1 (6 bases). This CDR3 contains 15 residues. Per the germline V gene, CDR1 is SGHRS and CDR2 is YFSETQ. Trimming cost V 3 bases and J 0 bases, with 12 bases left between them. CDR3 protein: CASSSQTGLNTEAFF. CDR3 coding DNA: TGCGCCAGCAGCTCCCAGACAGGCCTGAACACTGAAGCTTTCTTT.

This clone was counted only a few times. CDR3 sequence reads: CASSEDRGLGYTF. CDR3 DNA sequence: TGTGCCAGCTCCGAGGACAGGGGGCTTGGCTACACCTTC. The J gene is TRBJ1-2, the V gene TRBV6-5, with 11 positions matching TRBD1. The CDR3 covers 13 residues. Germline trimming cut 8 bases from V and 7 bases from J; bases unmatched to any gene: 6. The germline V gene has CDR1 MNHEY and CDR2 SVGAGI.

This chain uses TRBV19 with TRBJ1-3; 7 nucleotides line up with TRBD1. The CDR3 runs to 14 residues. The V gene's germline CDR1 is LNHDA and CDR2 SQIVND (reference sequence). Trimming took 6 bases from V and 4 from J; bases not matched to a gene: 6. The CDR3 is CASSLTGTGNTIYF. The DNA for the CDR3 is TGTGCCAGTAGCCTGACAGGGACGGGAAACACCATATATTTT.

The chain is built from TRBV11-2 and TRBJ2-7; D remains ambiguous. CDR1 and CDR2 from the germline V gene are SGHAT and FQNNGV. This CDR3 is 13 amino acids long. The germline V and J ends were trimmed by 0 bases and 4 bases, with 7 bases remaining between them. CDR3 residues: CASSLELNYEQYF. For the CDR3, the DNA is TGTGCCAGCAGCTTAGAACTTAATTACGAGCAGTACTTC.

The genes are TRBV18 and TRBJ2-3, with D possibly matching TRBD2 (5 bases). V lost 1 base, J lost 3 bases, and 20 bases lay in between. The CDR3 sequence is 18 residues long. Germline CDR1 and CDR2: KGHSH and LQKENI. CDR3 bases: TGTGCCAGCTCACCACGGCGGGCCCAAGGAGCCGCTACAGATACGCAGTATTTT. It is translated as CASSPRRAQGAATDTQYF.

The rearrangement links TRBV6-5 to TRBJ1-4, with 9 bases that match TRBD1. CDR1 and CDR2 (germline): MNHEY, SVGAGI. The CDR3 is 14 amino acids. V lost 6 bases and J lost 8; bases outside the gene matches: 7. CDR3 loop: CASSSGQGREKLFF. Here the CDR3 DNA reads TGTGCCAGCAGCTCGGGACAGGGTCGGGAAAAACTGTTTTTT.

V gene TRBV5-4 combines with J gene TRBJ1-2; 10 bases are shared with TRBD1. The CDR3 contains 15 residues. Germline assignment: CDR1 SGHNT and CDR2 YYREEE (reference sequence). V trimming: 0 bases; J trimming: 4 bases; junction bases outside the gene matches: 3. For the CDR3, the DNA is TGTGCCAGCAGCTTGGCGGGGGACAGGGGCTATGGCTACACCTTC. It specifies CASSLAGDRGYGYTF.

CDR3 nucleotide sequence: TGTGCCAGTAGTCAGTCAGGAAGTAGCAATCAGCCCCAGCATTTT. It yields the protein CASSQSGSSNQPQHF. V usage is TRBV19 and J usage is TRBJ1-5, with no clear D. Trimming left V 5 bases short and J 0 bases short, with 11 bases between. From germline, CDR1 is LNHDA and CDR2 SQIVND (reference sequence). The CDR3 totals 15 residues.

The chain uses TRBV29-1 and TRBJ2-1; D is ambiguous. The CDR3 length is 15 residues. V was pared by 7 bases and J by 5 bases, with 21 bases between. Germline CDR1 is SQVTM and CDR2 is ANQGSEA. The CDR3: CSATTSIAANNEQFF. Here the CDR3 DNA reads TGCAGCGCCACGACTTCTATAGCAGCAAACAATGAGCAGTTCTTC.

The rearrangement joins TRBV5-6 to TRBJ2-6, with 13 bases matching TRBD2. Germline CDR1 reads SGHDT; CDR2 reads YYEEEE. V shed 4 bases, J shed 2 bases, and the junction held 6 bases outside the gene matches. The CDR3 runs to 18 residues. The CDR3 is CASSPYGLAGAGANVLTF. In DNA, the CDR3 is TGTGCCAGCAGCCCGTATGGACTAGCGGGAGCTGGGGCCAACGTCCTGACTTTC.